The 8 T cell receptor beta chains in this list originate from one sample, sequenced in a study of a mutant IDH1 vaccine in newly diagnosed glioma. Assay used: immunoSEQ multiplex PCR; TCRdb lists only in-frame clones, some missing. The table shows some 62,000 clones, with roughly 80% occurring only once. No antigen is known for these receptors. Time point denoted: week 47, end of study. Doses of 300 ug of mutant IDH1 20-mer peptide were given with topical imiquimod. Material: PBMCs, obtained from a glioma patient whose treatment included an IDH1 peptide vaccine. These receptor sequences come from a man aged 30 to 45 with glioma.

This clone was recorded a few times. This rearrangement joins TRBV2 to TRBJ1-1; no reliable D call. V shed 4 bases and J shed 0 bases, with 9 bases lying between them. Germline CDR1 SNHLY, CDR2 FYNNEI. CDR3 length equals 14 residues. DNA for the CDR3: TGTGCCAGCAGTGCTTTATTAATGAACACTGAAGCTTTCTTT. The encoded protein is CASSALLMNTEAFF.

In this sample, this clone turned up once. The rearrangement joins TRBV18 to TRBJ2-3, with D unresolved. This CDR3 contains 18 residues. V lost 3 bases and J 0 bases, leaving 19 bases between the germline ends. Germline assignment: CDR1 KGHSH and CDR2 LQKENI. For the CDR3, the DNA is TGTGCCAGCTCACCGAATCTTAAAGCACTTCCGAGCACAGATACGCAGTATTTT. Translation gives CASSPNLKALPSTDTQYF.

This chain joins TRBV7-9 and TRBJ1-2, with D possibly being TRBD1 (6 bases). V gave up 5 bases and J gave up 0 bases, with 22 bases separating them. The CDR3 runs 18 residues. CDR1 and CDR2 from the germline V gene are SEHNR and FQNEAQ (reference sequence). The CDR3 DNA reads TGTGCCAGCAGCCTTACTTTGCAGGGGAAAGGGGCTAACTATGGCTACACCTTC. Translating it yields CASSLTLQGKGANYGYTF.

The rearrangement uses TRBV5-1 and TRBJ1-2; D is perhaps TRBD1 (6 bases). Germline V lookup: CDR1 SGHRS, CDR2 YFSETQ. The CDR3 contains 14 residues. Trimming left V 4 bases short and J 3 bases short, with 13 bases between. For the CDR3, the DNA is TGCGCCAGCAGCAAACGACAGGAAGACTATGGCTACACCTTC. It encodes CASSKRQEDYGYTF.

This sequence joins TRBV5-1 and TRBJ1-1; TRBD1 matches at 8 bases. Unmatched junction bases numbered 2, after V lost 4 bases and J lost 0 bases. The CDR3 has 14 amino acids. Germline V gene sequence: CDR1 SGHRS, CDR2 YFSETQ. The CDR3 region has the DNA TGCGCCAGCAGCCTGGGACAGGTGAACACTGAAGCTTTCTTT. Its protein is CASSLGQVNTEAFF.

Only a few counts were recorded for this clone. This sequence joins TRBV19 and TRBJ1-5; 8 bases are a match to TRBD1. Unmatched junction bases numbered 11, after V lost 11 bases and J lost 5 bases. This CDR3 is built from 14 residues. Germline CDR1 is LNHDA and CDR2 is SQIVND (reference sequence). This CDR3 reads CAVKPGGAYQPQHF. The CDR3 DNA follows: TGTGCCGTAAAGCCAGGGGGCGCTTATCAGCCCCAGCATTTT. Variable domain in full (rest from reference TRBV19 and TRBJ1-5): DGGITQSPKYLFRKEGQNVTLSCEQNLNHDAMYWYRQDPGQGLRLIYYSQIVNDFQKGDIAEGYSVSREKKESFPLTVTSAQKNPTAFYLCAVKPGGAYQPQHFGDGTRLSIL.

The chain couples TRBV27 to TRBJ1-1, with TRBD1 as a possible D gene (5 bases). The CDR3 is made up of 13 amino acids. Trimming shortened V by 1 base and J by 5 bases, and 8 bases separated the two germline ends. The germline gives CDR1 MNHEY, CDR2 SMNVEV (reference sequence). CDR3 sequence: CASSLWWGTEAFF. The CDR3 nucleotides read TGTGCCAGCAGTTTATGGTGGGGGACTGAAGCTTTCTTT.

A few counts support this clone. The chain recombines TRBV15 with TRBJ2-7; 9 positions agree with TRBD1. V dropped 0 bases and J dropped 6; count of bases not matched to a gene: 6. This CDR3 contains 15 residues. Germline V gives CDR1 LNHNV, CDR2 YYDKDF (reference sequence). The CDR3 spells CATSRDHGTGLEQYF. DNA for the CDR3: TGTGCCACCAGCAGAGATCATGGGACAGGGCTCGAGCAGTACTTC.